Presented here are 30 T cell receptor beta chains from one specimen sequenced in a study of T cells in women clearing cervical HPV infection. Profiling relied on immunoSEQ multiplex PCR, and the TCRdb table lists in-frame clones only, not all of them. The sample includes approximately 24,000 clones. Specimen: blood buffy coat. The receptors shown here come from a woman aged 18 to 75 with a cervical HPV16 infection that either progressed to CIN3+ or cleared (not recorded which).

Comment on this clone: Read coverage stops 3 residues before the CDR3 terminus; the germline J gene supplies the remainder. The rearrangement uses TRBV19 and TRBJ2-3; D perhaps matches TRBD2 (6 bases). The germline V gene encodes CDR1 LNHDA and CDR2 SQIVND (reference sequence). The CDR3 loop spans 15 amino acids. CDR3 sequence reads: CASSIGAPRDQPQYF. The part of the CDR3 DNA that was read is TGTGCCAGTAGTATAGGGGCCCCGCGGGATCAGCCG.

Comment on this clone: The read gets to within 3 residues of the CDR3 end, and the germline J gene fills in the rest. The rearrangement links TRBV7-9 to TRBJ2-2, with a possible D match to TRBD2 (6 bases). Germline V gene lookup returns CDR1 SEHNR and CDR2 FQNEAQ (reference sequence). CDR3 length equals 15 residues. The germline V and J ends were trimmed by 7 bases and 5 bases, with 17 bases remaining between them. CDR3 DNA (partial): TGTGCCAGCACCATCGGGACTCCGGGGACCGGGGAG. Protein product: CASTIGTPGTGE. The CDR3 reads in full as CASTIGTPGTGELFF.

Details on this clone: The read is 3 residues too short to cover the CDR3 end, so that end is filled in from the germline J gene. The chain couples TRBV5-5 to TRBJ2-1; TRBD2 might be the D (6 bases). V dropped 1 base and J dropped 7 bases, with 12 bases sitting between them. Germline V gene sequence: CDR1 SGHKS, CDR2 YYEKEE (reference sequence). CDR3 length: 14 residues. This CDR3 reads CASSLNYAGNEQFF. The sequenced CDR3 bases are TGTGCCAGCAGCTTGAATTACGCGGGGAATGAG. The full variable domain, completed using reference TRBV5-5 and TRBJ2-1, is DAGVTQSPTHLIKTRGQQVTLRCSPISGHKSVSWYQQVLGQGPQFIFQYYEKEERGRGNFPDRFSARQFPNYSSELNVNALLLGDSALYLCASSLNYAGNEQFFGPGTRLTVL.

About this clone: The observed sequence ends 3 residues before the CDR3 terminus, with the missing tail filled in from the germline J gene. The chain uses TRBV20-1 and TRBJ2-7; 14 bases map to TRBD2. The trim removed 5 bases at V and 3 bases at J, leaving 18 bases unmatched. The germline gives CDR1 DFQATT, CDR2 SNEGSKA (reference sequence). The CDR3 is 19 residues long. The part of the CDR3 DNA that was read is TGCAGTGCTTGCCCCCCTCCGGGACTAGCGGGAGTGTCGGACTACGAG. Translation: CSACPPPGLAGVSDYE. The whole CDR3 region reads CSACPPPGLAGVSDYEQYF.

For this clone: From the germline J gene comes the end of the CDR3, since the read stops 3 residues before it. This chain joins TRBV5-6 and TRBJ2-1; D remains ambiguous. This CDR3 region has 13 residues. Looked up from germline, CDR1 is SGHDT and CDR2 is YYEEEE. The V end lost 3 bases, the J end lost 2 bases, and 6 bases lay between the germline ends. The CDR3 sequence is CASSYRTYNEQFF. The sequenced CDR3 bases are TGTGCCAGCAGCTACAGAACCTACAATGAG.

With respect to this clone: The missing CDR3 end, 3 residues past where the read stops, is filled in from the germline J gene. This rearrangement joins TRBV30 to TRBJ1-1, with no clear D. The CDR3 totals 12 residues. Between the trimmed V and J ends, which lost 7 bases and 1 base, there was a span of 10 bases. In germline, CDR1 is GTSNPN, CDR2 SVGIG (reference sequence). CDR3 DNA (partial): TGTGCCTCCTCCAGTGGGAACACTGAA. Amino acid sequence: CASSSGNTE. From start to end, the CDR3 is CASSSGNTEAFF.

To note about this clone: The read terminates 3 residues before the CDR3 end, so the remaining end is supplied by the germline J gene. V and J are TRBV14 and TRBJ2-1, with 10 bases lining up with TRBD2. Trimming cost V 3 bases and J 0 bases; bases outside gene matches: 8. Per the germline V gene, CDR1 is SGHDN and CDR2 is FVKESK. The CDR3 totals 18 residues. The CDR3 region is CASSHLAGALSSYNEQFF. The part of the CDR3 DNA that was read is TGTGCCAGCAGCCATCTAGCGGGGGCCCTAAGCTCCTACAATGAG.

As regards this clone: The read stops 3 residues short of the end of the CDR3; the missing end is completed from the germline J gene. The rearrangement uses TRBV19 and TRBJ2-2; the D gene is possibly TRBD2 (6 bases). Germline V gene lookup returns CDR1 LNHDA and CDR2 SQIVND (reference sequence). This CDR3 is 16 amino acids long. Partial CDR3 DNA: TGTGCCAGACTCCGGGAAGGGGACTCTGGGGCCAACGTG. Translation gives CARLREGDSGANV. Given in full, the CDR3 is CARLREGDSGANVLFF.

In regard to this clone: The read stops 3 residues short of the end of the CDR3; the missing end is completed from the germline J gene. This rearrangement joins TRBV27 to TRBJ2-7, with TRBD2 identical over 7 bases. Germline CDR1 and CDR2: MNHEY and SMNVEV (reference sequence). The CDR3 loop spans 19 amino acids. With 0 bases clipped from V and 5 bases from J, the junction kept 19 bases outside the gene matches. CDR3 DNA (partial): TGTGCCAGCAGTTTATCTGGCCCCCGCGGTCGCGGGAGAGTCCACGAG. Translated: CASSLSGPRGRGRVHE. The entire CDR3 protein reads CASSLSGPRGRGRVHEQYF.

Incomplete CDR3 DNA: TGTGCCAGCAGTTTATTCCCGGGGGAGCAAGAGACC. Its translation is CASSLFPGEQET. The whole CDR3 protein reads CASSLFPGEQETQYF. The chain couples TRBV28 to TRBJ2-5, with TRBD2 as a possible D gene (6 bases). Sequencing ends 3 residues short of the CDR3 end; the germline J gene provides the rest. This CDR3 contains 15 residues. The ends were cut back, 1 base at V and 2 bases at J, with 11 bases in the middle. Germline lookup yields CDR1 MDHEN and CDR2 SYDVKM.

About this clone: The read ends 3 residues early relative to the CDR3; the germline J gene fills the gap. This rearrangement joins TRBV18 to TRBJ2-7; D call uncertain. This CDR3 spans 14 amino acids. The germline CDR1 and CDR2 sequences are KGHSH and LQKENI. V lost 3 bases and J lost 2, with 11 bases in between. This CDR3 is CASSPPGYTYEQYF. The CDR3 bases that were read are TGTGCCAGCTCACCCCCAGGATATACCTACGAG.

About this clone: The read falls 3 residues short of the CDR3 end, and the missing part is taken from the germline J gene. The chain is built from TRBV6-2 or TRBV6-3 and TRBJ2-1, with 11 bases identical to TRBD2. With 2 bases clipped from V and 6 bases from J, the junction kept 9 bases outside the gene matches. CDR1 and CDR2 (germline): MNHEY, SVGEGT. This CDR3 contains 17 residues. The CDR3 region is CASSYVPISGRGNEQFF. The CDR3 DNA, read in part, is TGTGCCAGCAGTTACGTGCCAATTAGCGGGAGGGGCAATGAG.

Remarks on this clone: Read sequence stops 3 residues before the CDR3 end, and the germline J gene provides the missing end. This sequence joins TRBV28 and TRBJ2-3; 8 positions agree with TRBD2. CDR3 size: 16 residues. Germline V gene lookup returns CDR1 MDHEN and CDR2 SYDVKM. J was trimmed by 0 bases and V by 5 bases; bases with no gene match: 7. The sequenced CDR3 bases are TGTGCCAGCAGTCTTCGGCTAGCGGGTAGCACAGATACG. Amino acids: CASSLRLAGSTDT. The whole CDR3 is CASSLRLAGSTDTQYF.

As for this clone: The read falls 3 residues short of the CDR3 end, and the missing part is taken from the germline J gene. This chain joins TRBV6-1 and TRBJ1-5, with 8 nucleotides matching TRBD1. The CDR3 spans 16 residues. The trim removed 2 bases at V and 6 bases at J, leaving 9 bases unmatched. Germline V gene lookup returns CDR1 MNHNS and CDR2 SASEGT. Partial CDR3 DNA: TGTGCCAGCAGTGAACTAGCAGGGGGCATCGGTCAGCCC. Translating gives CASSELAGGIGQP. In full, the CDR3 is CASSELAGGIGQPQHF.

This clone registers medium-sized (0.01 to 0.1%) by frequency. The DNA ends 3 residues before the CDR3 does, and the rest of the CDR3 is filled in from the germline J gene. The V gene is TRBV7-3, the J gene TRBJ2-3; 10 bases are shared with TRBD2. This CDR3 region has 16 residues. V lost 4 bases, J lost 5 bases, and 9 bases stayed unmatched. Germline lookup yields CDR1 SGHTA and CDR2 FQGTGA. This CDR3 is CASSSLAGDNGDTQYF. The sequenced CDR3 bases are TGTGCCAGCAGCTCGCTAGCGGGAGATAATGGAGATACG.

Concerning this clone: The sequence runs out 3 residues before the end of the CDR3; the remainder is reconstructed from the germline J gene. The gene calls are TRBV7-6 and TRBJ1-2, with TRBD1 matching 8 bases. The germline V gene has CDR1 SGHVS and CDR2 FNYEAQ. The CDR3 has 16 residues. The CDR3 bases that were read are TGTGCCAGCAGCTTTATTTACAGGGGGAATCTCAGTGAC. It codes for CASSFIYRGNLSD. The full CDR3 reads CASSFIYRGNLSDYTF.

Notes on this clone: The read ends 3 residues early relative to the CDR3; the germline J gene fills the gap. The V and J genes are TRBV5-1 and TRBJ1-2; D ambiguous. The germline V gene has CDR1 SGHRS and CDR2 YFSETQ. This CDR3 is 14 amino acids long. Incomplete CDR3 DNA: TGCGCCAGCAGCTTGTCGCCCAGTCAATGGGGC. As protein: CASSLSPSQWG. The entire CDR3 reads CASSLSPSQWGYTF.

The DNA read from the CDR3 is TGTGCCAGTAGTACCCGTAGGGGTAGTGAG. This encodes CASSTRRGSE. The entire CDR3 protein reads CASSTRRGSEQFF. The V call is TRBV19, the J call TRBJ2-1; the D gene is possibly TRBD1 (5 bases). From the germline J gene comes the end of the CDR3, since the read stops 3 residues before it. CDR1 is LNHDA and CDR2 is SQIVND in the germline V gene (reference sequence). There are 13 residues in the CDR3. The V end lost 4 bases, the J end lost 9 bases, and 13 bases lay between the germline ends. The full variable domain, in which reference TRBV19 and TRBJ2-1 provide the parts outside the CDR3, is DGGITQSPKYLFRKEGQNVTLSCEQNLNHDAMYWYRQDPGQGLRLIYYSQIVNDFQKGDIAEGYSVSREKKESFPLTVTSAQKNPTAFYLCASSTRRGSEQFFGPGTRLTVL.

As for this clone: With the read ending 3 residues before the CDR3 end, the germline J gene is used to fill in that end. The rearrangement links TRBV5-1 to TRBJ2-3, with D possibly TRBD2 on 6 matching bases. This CDR3 contains 16 residues. V gave up 5 bases and J gave up 0 bases, with 16 bases separating them. Germline CDR1 SGHRS, CDR2 YFSETQ. The CDR3 here is CASSSTTSPSTDTQYF. The sequenced CDR3 bases are TGCGCCAGCAGTTCAACTACTAGCCCCAGCACAGATACG.

Turning to this clone: The DNA ends 3 residues before the CDR3 does, and the rest of the CDR3 is filled in from the germline J gene. This sequence joins TRBV6-4 and TRBJ1-1, with TRBD1 identical over 8 bases. Germline V CDR1 and CDR2: MRHNA, SNTAGT. This CDR3 contains 15 residues. V was clipped by 8 bases and J by 4 bases; unmatched bases: 12. The CDR3 bases that were read are TGTGCCAGCGGGCCGCAGACAGGGGAGGGCACTGAA. It is translated as CASGPQTGEGTE. In full, the CDR3 is CASGPQTGEGTEAFF.

In regard to this clone: The read is 3 residues too short to cover the CDR3 end, so that end is filled in from the germline J gene. The chain has TRBV2 and TRBJ2-1; 8 bases are a match to TRBD2. The CDR3 contains 14 residues. Trimming cost V 3 bases and J 8 bases; bases outside gene matches: 6. The germline V gene has CDR1 SNHLY and CDR2 FYNNEI. The sequenced part of the CDR3 DNA is TGTGCCAGCAGTGATAGAGCGGGAGTAGATGAG. Protein: CASSDRAGVDE. The whole CDR3 region reads CASSDRAGVDEQFF.

To note about this clone: The read falls 3 residues short of the CDR3 end, and the missing part is taken from the germline J gene. The rearrangement joins TRBV18 to TRBJ1-2; TRBD1 aligns across 7 bases. The CDR3 sequence is 15 residues long. From germline, CDR1 is KGHSH and CDR2 LQKENI. The V and J ends lost 2 bases and 3 bases, in that order; junction bases with no gene match: 6. The CDR3 reads CASSPSTGEDYGYTF. The sequenced CDR3 bases are TGTGCCAGCTCACCAAGTACAGGGGAAGACTATGGC.

Note on this clone: The read ends 3 residues shy of where the CDR3 ends; the end is completed using the germline J gene. This sequence joins TRBV19 and TRBJ1-2, with no clear D. The CDR3 totals 13 residues. The ends were cut back, 5 bases at V and 4 bases at J, with 11 bases in the middle. CDR1 and CDR2 (germline): LNHDA, SQIVND (reference sequence). CDR3 in amino acids: CASSPREGYGYTF. The CDR3 DNA, read in part, is TGTGCCAGTAGTCCGCGCGAGGGCTATGGC.

Concerning this clone: The read ends 3 residues early relative to the CDR3; the germline J gene fills the gap. V gene TRBV7-6 combines with J gene TRBJ2-2, with 7 bases identical to TRBD1. V shed 5 bases and J 4 bases; nucleotides not matched to a gene: 10. This CDR3 has 16 residues. Germline assignment: CDR1 SGHVS and CDR2 FNYEAQ. The part of the CDR3 DNA that was read is TGTGCCAGCAGCACTCGGACAGGTCCGATCACCGGGGAG. This sequence encodes CASSTRTGPITGE. The whole CDR3 sequence is CASSTRTGPITGELFF. Full variable domain (outside the CDR3, taken from reference TRBV7-6 and TRBJ2-2): GAGVSQSPRYKVTKRGQDVALRCDPISGHVSLYWYRQALGQGPEFLTYFNYEAQQDKSGLPNDRFSAERPEGSISTLTIQRTEQRDSAMYRCASSTRTGPITGELFFGEGSRLTVL.

Remarks on this clone: The sequenced fragment ends 3 residues before the CDR3 boundary, so the rest is inferred from the germline J gene. The rearrangement links TRBV5-4 to TRBJ1-2; 7 nucleotides agree with TRBD1. CDR3 length equals 15 residues. The germline CDR1 and CDR2 sequences are SGHNT and YYREEE (reference sequence). V shed 0 bases and J 6 bases; nucleotides not matched to a gene: 8. CDR3 DNA (partial): TGTGCCAGCAGCTTGGGGACAGCCAGGGGGGATGGC. It codes for CASSLGTARGDG. The complete CDR3 protein is CASSLGTARGDGYTF.

As for this clone: The read comes to an end 3 residues before the CDR3 does, leaving the germline J gene to fill in the end. Other nucleotide sequences in the sample specify the same CDR3. J is TRBJ1-1 and V is TRBV7-2, with TRBD1 matching 10 bases. CDR3 length: 15 amino acids. The V gene end was trimmed by 5 bases and the J gene end by 5 bases; junction bases not matched to a gene: 8. Looked up from germline, CDR1 is SGHTA and CDR2 is FQGNSA. The DNA read from the CDR3 is TGTGCCAGCAGCCCTCGGACAGGGGGAAAAACTGAA. Translated: CASSPRTGGKTE. The full-length CDR3 reads as CASSPRTGGKTEAFF.

Concerning this clone: The read gets to within 3 residues of the CDR3 end, and the germline J gene fills in the rest. This rearrangement joins TRBV7-6 to TRBJ2-7, with D possibly TRBD2 on 5 matching bases. Per germline, CDR1 SGHVS and CDR2 FNYEAQ. This CDR3 comprises 13 residues. V shed 5 bases and J shed 0 bases, with 8 bases lying between them. Partial CDR3 DNA: TGTGCCAGCAGCCCCGGGGACTCCTACGAG. Amino acid sequence: CASSPGDSYE. The whole CDR3 reads CASSPGDSYEQYF.

Comments on this clone: The missing CDR3 end, 3 residues past where the read stops, is filled in from the germline J gene. The chain uses TRBV30 and TRBJ2-2; 8 bases are a match to TRBD1. Germline lookup yields CDR1 GTSNPN and CDR2 SVGIG (reference sequence). This CDR3 region has 14 residues. CDR3 bases read: TGTGCCTGGAGTACGGGACAGGAAGGCTCACCG. Translated: CAWSTGQEGSP. The complete CDR3 reads CAWSTGQEGSPLFF.

As concerns this clone: The CDR3 is cut off 3 residues early in the read; its end comes from the germline J gene. The chain is built from TRBV4-2 and TRBJ2-3; 7 bases align to TRBD1. The CDR3 is 16 amino acids. Germline CDR1 and CDR2: LGHNA and YNFKEQ. V lost 3 bases to trimming and J lost 2 bases; unmatched junction nucleotides: 8. CDR3 DNA (partial): TGTGCCAGCAGCCATATAGGACAGGCCAACACAGATACG. Its translation: CASSHIGQANTDT. The whole CDR3 reads CASSHIGQANTDTQYF.

A remark on this clone: Read sequence stops 3 residues before the CDR3 end, and the germline J gene provides the missing end. This rearrangement joins TRBV13 to TRBJ1-3; D remains ambiguous. Trimming stripped 1 base from V and 0 bases from J, with 10 bases between. Looked up from germline, CDR1 is PRHDT and CDR2 is FYEKMQ (reference sequence). This CDR3 has 16 residues. CDR3 residues: CASSLAGSSSGNTIYF. CDR3 DNA (partial): TGTGCCAGCAGCTTAGCTGGTTCTAGCTCTGGAAACACC.